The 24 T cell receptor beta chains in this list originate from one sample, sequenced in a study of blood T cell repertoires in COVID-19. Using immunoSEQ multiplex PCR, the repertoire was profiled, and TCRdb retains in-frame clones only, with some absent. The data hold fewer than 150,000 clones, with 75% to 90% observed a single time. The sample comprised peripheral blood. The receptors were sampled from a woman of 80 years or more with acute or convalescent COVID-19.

Here the CDR3 reads CASSQTDRVNSPLHF. Written as DNA, the CDR3 is TGCGCCAGCAGCCAAACGGACAGGGTTAATTCACCCCTCCACTTT. The chain carries TRBV4-1 and TRBJ1-6; the match to TRBD1 covers 8 bases. The junction had 3 bases not matched to a gene; V was cut back by 2 bases and J by 6 bases. This CDR3 contains 15 residues. In germline, CDR1 is MGHRA, CDR2 YSYEKL.

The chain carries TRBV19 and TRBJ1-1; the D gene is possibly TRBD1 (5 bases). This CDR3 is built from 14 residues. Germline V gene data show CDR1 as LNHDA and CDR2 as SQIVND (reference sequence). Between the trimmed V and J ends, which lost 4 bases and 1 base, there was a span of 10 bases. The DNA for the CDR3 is TGTGCCAGTAGTACCAATCAGGGGAACACTGAAGCTTTCTTT. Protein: CASSTNQGNTEAFF.

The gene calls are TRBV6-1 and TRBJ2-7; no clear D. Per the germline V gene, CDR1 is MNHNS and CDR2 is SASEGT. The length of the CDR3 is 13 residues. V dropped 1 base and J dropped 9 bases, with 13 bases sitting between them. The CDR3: CASSEGQRLGQYF. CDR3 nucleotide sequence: TGTGCCAGCAGTGAAGGGCAGCGACTGGGGCAGTACTTC.

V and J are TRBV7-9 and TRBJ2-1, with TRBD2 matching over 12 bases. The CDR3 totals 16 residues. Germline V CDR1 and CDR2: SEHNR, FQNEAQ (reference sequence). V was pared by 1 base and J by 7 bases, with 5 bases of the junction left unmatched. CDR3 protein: CASSLGLTSGGNEQFF. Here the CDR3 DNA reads TGTGCCAGCAGCTTAGGGTTGACTAGCGGGGGAAATGAGCAGTTCTTC.

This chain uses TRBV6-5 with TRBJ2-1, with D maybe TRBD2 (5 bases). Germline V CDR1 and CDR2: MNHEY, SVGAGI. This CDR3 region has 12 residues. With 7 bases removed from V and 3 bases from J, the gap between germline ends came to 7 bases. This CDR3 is CASTRDYNEQFF. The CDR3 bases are TGTGCCAGCACACGGGACTACAATGAGCAGTTCTTC.

CDR3 residues: CASSAQANYGYTF. For the CDR3, the DNA is TGTGCCAGTAGTGCGCAGGCGAACTATGGCTACACCTTC. This chain connects TRBV19 to TRBJ1-2; D unclear. The CDR3 has 13 amino acids. Germline lookup yields CDR1 LNHDA and CDR2 SQIVND (reference sequence). Deletions cut 5 bases from V and 2 bases from J, with 9 bases between.

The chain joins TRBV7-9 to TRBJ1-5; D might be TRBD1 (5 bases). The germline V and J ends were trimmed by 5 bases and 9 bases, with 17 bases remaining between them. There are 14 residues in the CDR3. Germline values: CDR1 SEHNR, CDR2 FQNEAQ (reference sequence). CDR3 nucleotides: TGTGCCAGCAGCCCAGGGCGATCTGTTACGCCCCAGCATTTT. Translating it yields CASSPGRSVTPQHF.

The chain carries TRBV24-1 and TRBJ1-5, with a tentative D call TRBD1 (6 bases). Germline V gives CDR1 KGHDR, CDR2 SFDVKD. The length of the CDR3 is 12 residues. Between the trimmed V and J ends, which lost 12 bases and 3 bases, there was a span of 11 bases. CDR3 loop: CAVGQSNQPQHF. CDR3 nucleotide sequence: TGTGCCGTAGGACAGTCCAATCAGCCCCAGCATTTT.

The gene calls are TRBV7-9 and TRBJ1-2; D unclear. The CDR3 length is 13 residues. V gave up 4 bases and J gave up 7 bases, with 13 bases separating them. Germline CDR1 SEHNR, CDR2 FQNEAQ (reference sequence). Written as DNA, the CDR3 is TGTGCCAGCAGCTCCCCCGGGGTTCCTGGCTACACCTTC. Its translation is CASSSPGVPGYTF. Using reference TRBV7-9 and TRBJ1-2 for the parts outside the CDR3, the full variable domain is DTGVSQNPRHKITKRGQNVTFRCDPISEHNRLYWYRQTLGQGPEFLTYFQNEAQLEKSRLLSDRFSAERPKGSFSTLEIQRTEQGDSAMYLCASSSPGVPGYTFGSGTRLTVV.

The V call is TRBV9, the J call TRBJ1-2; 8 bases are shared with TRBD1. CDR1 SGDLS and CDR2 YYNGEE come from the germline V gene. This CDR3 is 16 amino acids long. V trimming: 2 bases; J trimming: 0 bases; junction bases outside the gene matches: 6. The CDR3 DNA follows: TGTGCCAGCAGCGTGGACGGGACAGGATCTAACTATGGCTACACCTTC. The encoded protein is CASSVDGTGSNYGYTF. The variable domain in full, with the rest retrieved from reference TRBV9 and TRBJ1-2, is DSGVTQTPKHLITATGQRVTLRCSPRSGDLSVYWYQQSLDQGLQFLIQYYNGEERAKGNILERFSAQQFPDLHSELNLSSLELGDSALYFCASSVDGTGSNYGYTFGSGTRLTVV.

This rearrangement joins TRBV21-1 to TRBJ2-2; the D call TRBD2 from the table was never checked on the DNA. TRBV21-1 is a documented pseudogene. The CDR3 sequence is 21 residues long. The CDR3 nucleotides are TGTGCCAGCAGCAAAGGGCCGGGACTAGCGGGGGGGCCCCAGAACACCGGGGAGCTGTTTTTT. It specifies CASSKGPGLAGGPQNTGELFF.

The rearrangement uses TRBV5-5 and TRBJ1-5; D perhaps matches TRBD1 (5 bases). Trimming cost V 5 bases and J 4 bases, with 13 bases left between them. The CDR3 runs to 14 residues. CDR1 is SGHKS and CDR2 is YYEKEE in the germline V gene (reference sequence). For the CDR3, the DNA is TGTGCCAGCAGTTCCGGCGGGGGGAATCAGCCCCAGCATTTT. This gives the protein CASSSGGGNQPQHF.

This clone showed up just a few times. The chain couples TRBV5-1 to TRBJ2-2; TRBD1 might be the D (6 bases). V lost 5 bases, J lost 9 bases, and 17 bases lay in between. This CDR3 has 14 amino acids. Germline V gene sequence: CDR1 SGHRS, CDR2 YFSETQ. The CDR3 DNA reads TGCGCCAGCAGGGGGGCAGGGTCATATCGGGAGCTGTTTTTT. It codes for CASRGAGSYRELFF. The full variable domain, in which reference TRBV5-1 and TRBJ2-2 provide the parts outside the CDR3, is KAGVTQTPRYLIKTRGQQVTLSCSPISGHRSVSWYQQTPGQGLQFLFEYFSETQRNKGNFPGRFSGRQFSNSRSEMNVSTLELGDSALYLCASRGAGSYRELFFGEGSRLTVL.

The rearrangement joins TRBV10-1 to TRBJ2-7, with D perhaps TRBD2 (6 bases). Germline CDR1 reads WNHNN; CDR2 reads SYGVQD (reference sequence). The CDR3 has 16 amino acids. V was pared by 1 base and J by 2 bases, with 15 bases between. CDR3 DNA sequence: TGCGCCAGCAGTGAGTTCCCCCGGGACTCAACCTACGAGCAGTACTTC. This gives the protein CASSEFPRDSTYEQYF.

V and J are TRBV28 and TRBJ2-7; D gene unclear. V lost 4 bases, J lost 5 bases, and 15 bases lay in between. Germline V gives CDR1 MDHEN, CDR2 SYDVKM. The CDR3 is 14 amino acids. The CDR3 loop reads CASSSWLGSHEQYF. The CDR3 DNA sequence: TGTGCCAGCAGTTCGTGGCTGGGCTCACACGAGCAGTACTTC.

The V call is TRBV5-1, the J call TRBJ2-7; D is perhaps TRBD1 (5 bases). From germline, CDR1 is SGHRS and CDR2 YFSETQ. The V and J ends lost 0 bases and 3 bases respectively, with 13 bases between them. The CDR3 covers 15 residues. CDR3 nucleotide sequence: TGCGCCAGCAGCTTGGGGGGCCTCGTTGGCTACGAGCAGTACTTC. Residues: CASSLGGLVGYEQYF.

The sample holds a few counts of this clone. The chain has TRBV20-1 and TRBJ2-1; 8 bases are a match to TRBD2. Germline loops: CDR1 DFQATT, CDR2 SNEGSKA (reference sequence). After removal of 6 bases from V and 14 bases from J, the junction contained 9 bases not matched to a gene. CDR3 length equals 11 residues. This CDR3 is CSATTRRGEFF. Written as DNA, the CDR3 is TGCAGTGCAACGACCAGGCGGGGGGAGTTCTTC.

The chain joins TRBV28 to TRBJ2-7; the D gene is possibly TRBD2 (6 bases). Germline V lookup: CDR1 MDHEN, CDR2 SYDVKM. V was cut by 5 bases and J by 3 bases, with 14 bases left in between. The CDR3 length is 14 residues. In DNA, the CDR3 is TGTGCCAGCAGTCTACCCGGGAGCCACTACGAGCAGTACTTC. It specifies CASSLPGSHYEQYF. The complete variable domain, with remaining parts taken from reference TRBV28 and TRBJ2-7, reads DVKVTQSSRYLVKRTGEKVFLECVQDMDHENMFWYRQDPGLGLRLIYFSYDVKMKEKGDIPEGYSVSREKKERFSLILESASTNQTSMYLCASSLPGSHYEQYFGPGTRLTVT.

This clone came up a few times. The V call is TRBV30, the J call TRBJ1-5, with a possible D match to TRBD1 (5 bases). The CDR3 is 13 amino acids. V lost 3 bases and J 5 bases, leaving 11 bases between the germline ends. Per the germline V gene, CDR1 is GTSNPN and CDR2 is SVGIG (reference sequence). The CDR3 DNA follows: TGTGCCTGGAGCAGGGAAATCCATCAGCCCCAGCATTTT. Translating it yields CAWSREIHQPQHF. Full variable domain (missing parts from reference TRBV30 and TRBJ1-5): SQTIHQWPATLVQPVGSPLSLECTVEGTSNPNLYWYRQAAGRGLQLLFYSVGIGQISSEVPQNLSASRPQDRQFILSSKKLLLSDSGFYLCAWSREIHQPQHFGDGTRLSIL.

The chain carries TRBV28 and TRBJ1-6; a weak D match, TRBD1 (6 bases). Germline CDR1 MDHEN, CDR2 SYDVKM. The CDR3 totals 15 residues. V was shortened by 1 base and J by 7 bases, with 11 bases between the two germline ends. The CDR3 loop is CASSLSGGANSPLHF. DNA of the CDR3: TGTGCCAGCAGTTTATCGGGGGGCGCAAATTCACCCCTCCACTTT.

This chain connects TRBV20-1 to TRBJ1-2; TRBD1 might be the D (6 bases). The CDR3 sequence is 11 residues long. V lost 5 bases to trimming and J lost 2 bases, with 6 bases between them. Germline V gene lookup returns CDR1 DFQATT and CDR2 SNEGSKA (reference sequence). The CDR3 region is CSAGQNYGYTF. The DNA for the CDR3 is TGCAGTGCTGGACAGAACTATGGCTACACCTTC.

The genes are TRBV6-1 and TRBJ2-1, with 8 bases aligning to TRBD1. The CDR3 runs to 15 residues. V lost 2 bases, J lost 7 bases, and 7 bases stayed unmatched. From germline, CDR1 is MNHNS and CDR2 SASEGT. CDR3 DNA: TGTGCCAGCAGTGAATTCCAGGGGGCATGGAATGAGCAGTTCTTC. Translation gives CASSEFQGAWNEQFF.

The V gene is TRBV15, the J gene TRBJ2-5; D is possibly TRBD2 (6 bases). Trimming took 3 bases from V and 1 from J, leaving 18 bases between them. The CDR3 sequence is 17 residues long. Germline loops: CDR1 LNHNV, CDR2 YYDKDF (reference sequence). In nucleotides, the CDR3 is TGTGCCACCAGCAGGGACCTTAAGGCGGGACTCCAAGAGACCCAGTACTTC. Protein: CATSRDLKAGLQETQYF.

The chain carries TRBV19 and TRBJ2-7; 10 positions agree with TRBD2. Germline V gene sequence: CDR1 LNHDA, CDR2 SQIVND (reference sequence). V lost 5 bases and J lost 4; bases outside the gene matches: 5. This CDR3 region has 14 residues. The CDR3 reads CASSPSGGVYEQYF. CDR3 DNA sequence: TGTGCCAGTAGTCCTAGCGGGGGAGTATACGAGCAGTACTTC.